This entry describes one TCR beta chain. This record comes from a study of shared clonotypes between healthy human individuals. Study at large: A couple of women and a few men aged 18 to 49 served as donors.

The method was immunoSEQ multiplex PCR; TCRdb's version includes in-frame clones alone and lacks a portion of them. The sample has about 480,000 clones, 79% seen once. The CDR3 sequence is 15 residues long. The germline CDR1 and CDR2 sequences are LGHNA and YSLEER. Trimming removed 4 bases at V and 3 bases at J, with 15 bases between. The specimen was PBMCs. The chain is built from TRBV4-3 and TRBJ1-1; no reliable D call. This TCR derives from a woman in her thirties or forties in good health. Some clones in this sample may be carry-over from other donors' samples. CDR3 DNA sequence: TGCGCCAGCAGCCCCTCCGAGGGTTGGGACACTGAAGCTTTCTTT. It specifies CASSPSEGWDTEAFF.